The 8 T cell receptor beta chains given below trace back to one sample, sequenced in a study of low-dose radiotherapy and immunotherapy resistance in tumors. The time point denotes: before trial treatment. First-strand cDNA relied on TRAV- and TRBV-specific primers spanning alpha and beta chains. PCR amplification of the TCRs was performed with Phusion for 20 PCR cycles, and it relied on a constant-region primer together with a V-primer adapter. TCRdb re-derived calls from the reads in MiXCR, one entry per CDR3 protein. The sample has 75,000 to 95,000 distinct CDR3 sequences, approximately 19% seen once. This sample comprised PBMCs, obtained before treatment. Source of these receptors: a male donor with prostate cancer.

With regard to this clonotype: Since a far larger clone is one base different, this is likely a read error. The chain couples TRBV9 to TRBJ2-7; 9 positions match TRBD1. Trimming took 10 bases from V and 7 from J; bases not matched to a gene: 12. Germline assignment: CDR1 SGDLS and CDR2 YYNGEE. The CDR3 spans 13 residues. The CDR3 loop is CAFTGGGPNEQYF. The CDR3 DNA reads TGTGCCTTTACAGGGGGCGGGCCTAATGAGCAGTACTTC.

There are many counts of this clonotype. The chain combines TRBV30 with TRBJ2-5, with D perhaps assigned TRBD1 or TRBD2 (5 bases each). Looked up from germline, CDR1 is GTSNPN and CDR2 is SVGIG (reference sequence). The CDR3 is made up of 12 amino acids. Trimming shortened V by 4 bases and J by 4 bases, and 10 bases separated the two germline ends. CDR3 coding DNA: TGTGCCTGGAAGATGGGGACAGAGACCCAGTACTTC. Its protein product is CAWKMGTETQYF. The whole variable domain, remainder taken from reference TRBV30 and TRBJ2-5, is SQTIHQWPATLVQPVGSPLSLECTVEGTSNPNLYWYRQAAGRGLQLLFYSVGIGQISSEVPQNLSASRPQDRQFILSSKKLLLSDSGFYLCAWKMGTETQYFGPGTRLLVL.

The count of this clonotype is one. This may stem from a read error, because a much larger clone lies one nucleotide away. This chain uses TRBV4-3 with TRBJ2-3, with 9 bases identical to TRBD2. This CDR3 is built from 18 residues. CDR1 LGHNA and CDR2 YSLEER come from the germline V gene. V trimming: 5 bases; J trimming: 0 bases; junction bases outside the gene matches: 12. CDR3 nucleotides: TGCGCCAGCAGCTCCCGACTAGCGGAGGCCGCTAGCACAGATACGCAGTATTTT. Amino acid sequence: CASSSRLAEAASTDTQYF.

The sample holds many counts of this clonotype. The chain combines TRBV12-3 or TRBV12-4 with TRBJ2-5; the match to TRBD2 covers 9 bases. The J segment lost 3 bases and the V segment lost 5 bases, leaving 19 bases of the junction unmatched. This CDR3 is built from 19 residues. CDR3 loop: CASSPYSGGGVIGKETQYF. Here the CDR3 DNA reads TGTGCCAGCAGTCCCTATAGCGGGGGCGGGGTGATTGGTAAAGAGACCCAGTACTTC.

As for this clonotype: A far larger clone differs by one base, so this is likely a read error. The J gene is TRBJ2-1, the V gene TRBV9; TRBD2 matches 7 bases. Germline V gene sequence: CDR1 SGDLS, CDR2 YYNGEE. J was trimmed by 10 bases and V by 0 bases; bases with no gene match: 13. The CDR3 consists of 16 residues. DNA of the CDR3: TGTGCCAGCAGCGTAGCTCCTAGCGGAAGAACCTACGAGCAGTTCTTC. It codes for CASSVAPSGRTYEQFF. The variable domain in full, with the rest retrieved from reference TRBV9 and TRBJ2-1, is DSGVTQTPKHLITATGQRVTLRCSPRSGDLSVYWYQQSLDQGLQFLIQYYNGEERAKGNILERFSAQQFPDLHSELNLSSLELGDSALYFCASSVAPSGRTYEQFFGPGTRLTVL.

CDR3 nucleotide sequence: TGTGCCAGCAGTTACTCGGGTCGCGGGGAGCTGTTTTTT. Amino acids: CASSYSGRGELFF. The rearrangement uses TRBV6-6 and TRBJ2-2; no firm D call. Germline V gives CDR1 MNHNY, CDR2 SVGAGI (reference sequence). The CDR3 contains 13 residues. V was trimmed by 0 bases and J by 7 bases, leaving 6 bases between them.

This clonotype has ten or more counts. The CDR3 DNA reads TGTGCCAGCAGTTACGCAGGGATCGTAGGTGAAAAACTGTTTTTT. Protein: CASSYAGIVGEKLFF. The chain employs TRBV6-5 and TRBJ1-4, with D possibly TRBD1 on 5 matching bases. Trimming took off 2 bases at V and 7 bases at J, with 14 bases between the two ends. Germline lookup yields CDR1 MNHEY and CDR2 SVGAGI. The CDR3 extends over 15 amino acids.

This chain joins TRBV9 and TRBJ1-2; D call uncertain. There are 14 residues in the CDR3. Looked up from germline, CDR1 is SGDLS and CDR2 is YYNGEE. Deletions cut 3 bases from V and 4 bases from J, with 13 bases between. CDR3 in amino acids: CASSGTGRSYGYTF. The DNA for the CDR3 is TGTGCCAGCAGCGGGACCGGGCGCAGCTATGGCTACACCTTC.